A selection of T cell receptor beta chains follows, all from one sample in a study of blood T cell repertoires in COVID-19. Repertoires were generated with immunoSEQ multiplex PCR, while TCRdb's copy carries only in-frame clones and drops some. The sample comprises roughly 190,000 clones, about 88% of which are singletons, and around 4.8% rests with the top ten. The sequencing sample was made of peripheral blood. These receptors were collected from a human donor in a cohort sampled during active COVID-19. Both conserved end residues are part of each CDR3. A D gene is named only where the DNA matches it firmly. Size values are once, few and many counts, or a class for expanded clones, and some rows have none.

NA	15	TRBV24-1	TRBJ1-5	TRBD1	CATADGQGDGQPQHF	TGTGCCACAGCAGACGGACAGGGGGATGGACAGCCCCAGCATTTT
once	20	TRBV9	TRBJ2-1	TRBD1	CASKPRRTGTGRQSYNEQFF	TGTGCCAGCAAACCCCGAAGGACCGGGACAGGCAGACAATCTTACAATGAGCAGTTCTTC
NA	15	TRBV6-2/TRBV6-3	TRBJ2-6	NA	CASSYPRAGANVLTF	TGTGCCAGCAGTTACCCCAGGGCTGGGGCCAACGTCCTGACTTTC
once	16	TRBV7-2	TRBJ2-6	NA	CASSLNRGSGANVLTF	TGTGCCAGCAGCTTAAATCGGGGCTCTGGGGCCAACGTCCTGACTTTC
NA	15	TRBV7-9	TRBJ2-5	TRBD1	CASSEGTGVVETQYF	TGTGCCAGCAGCGAAGGGACAGGGGTTGTGGAGACCCAGTACTTC
once	14	TRBV28	TRBJ2-7	TRBD1	CASSSMGDSYEQYF	TGTGCCAGCAGTTCGATGGGGGACAGCTACGAGCAGTACTTC
few	11	TRBV24-1	TRBJ2-7	NA	CATSDTYEQYF	TGTGCCACCAGTGACACCTACGAGCAGTACTTC
NA	13	TRBV29-1	TRBJ1-5	NA	CSVEVGGGQPQHF	TGCAGCGTTGAGGTTGGGGGCGGACAGCCCCAGCATTTT
NA	15	TRBV7-2	TRBJ2-3	TRBD2	CASSLAGGIGDTQYF	TGTGCCAGCAGCCTAGCGGGGGGGATTGGAGATACGCAGTATTTT
NA	15	TRBV25-1	TRBJ1-1	TRBD1	CASRVPGTGNTEAFF	TGTGCCAGCAGAGTTCCTGGGACAGGGAACACTGAAGCTTTCTTT
NA	17	TRBV6-2/TRBV6-3	TRBJ2-1	NA	CASSPSRTASLVGEQFF	TGTGCCAGCAGCCCGTCCCGGACAGCCAGTCTAGTAGGTGAGCAGTTCTTC
NA	13	TRBV10-3	TRBJ1-4	TRBD1	CATAQQGHEKLFF	TGTGCCACCGCCCAACAGGGGCATGAAAAACTGTTTTTT
NA	15	TRBV3-1/TRBV3-2	TRBJ2-7	NA	CASSHWAARTSEQYF	TGTGCCAGCAGCCATTGGGCAGCCCGAACTTCCGAGCAGTACTTC
few	13	TRBV3-1/TRBV3-2	TRBJ1-3	NA	CASSPYSGNTIYF	TGTGCCAGCAGCCCCTATTCTGGAAACACCATATATTTT
once	16	TRBV4-3	TRBJ2-5	NA	CASSQEPQGIGETQYF	TGCGCCAGCAGCCAGGAACCCCAGGGGATCGGAGAGACCCAGTACTTC
few	13	TRBV6-5	TRBJ1-6	TRBD1	CASRDRVGSPLHF	TGTGCCAGCAGGGACAGGGTCGGATCACCCCTCCACTTT
NA	13	TRBV3-1/TRBV3-2	TRBJ2-7	NA	CASSQEGRGRQYF	TGTGCCAGCAGCCAAGAGGGGAGAGGGAGGCAGTACTTC
NA	13	TRBV27	TRBJ1-2	TRBD1	CASSSPDRVGYTF	TGTGCCAGCAGTTCACCGGACAGGGTAGGCTACACCTTC
NA	17	TRBV19	TRBJ2-7	NA	CASSIRRLPFFHYEQYF	TGTGCCAGTAGTATTCGTCGACTCCCATTTTTCCACTACGAGCAGTACTTC
NA	14	TRBV6-5	TRBJ1-6	NA	CASRNGQNNSPLHF	TGTGCCAGCAGAAATGGACAGAATAATTCACCCCTCCACTTT
NA	16	TRBV9	TRBJ2-1	TRBD2	CASSDREGSSYNEQFF	TGTGCCAGCAGCGATCGGGAGGGGAGCTCCTACAATGAGCAGTTCTTC
few	14	TRBV2	TRBJ1-3	NA	CASSYRVSGNTIYF	TGTGCCAGCAGTTACAGGGTCTCTGGAAACACCATATATTTT
NA	15	TRBV29-1	TRBJ2-1	TRBD2	CSVGSFTGGYNEQFF	TGCAGCGTTGGGTCCTTTACGGGGGGTTACAATGAGCAGTTCTTC
NA	15	TRBV5-4	TRBJ1-1	TRBD1	CASSTGGQIYTEAFF	TGTGCCAGCAGCACAGGGGGGCAGATCTACACTGAAGCTTTCTTT
once	16	TRBV5-4	TRBJ2-3	TRBD2	CASSLGGSSGRDPQYF	TGTGCCAGCAGTCTGGGGGGGTCTAGCGGGAGAGACCCGCAGTATTTT
NA	14	TRBV19	TRBJ2-7	NA	CASRSFGQNYEQYF	TGTGCCAGTAGATCCTTTGGACAGAATTACGAGCAGTACTTC
NA	16	TRBV30	TRBJ2-1	TRBD1	CAWSPRGTGPYNEQFF	TGTGCCTGGAGTCCAAGGGGGACAGGCCCCTACAATGAGCAGTTCTTC
NA	16	TRBV10-3	TRBJ1-2	NA	CAISVAGGADYYGYTF	TGTGCCATCAGTGTCGCGGGAGGGGCGGACTACTATGGCTACACCTTC
NA	14	TRBV11-2	TRBJ2-5	NA	CASSLEGAPETQYF	TGTGCCAGCAGCTTAGAAGGGGCCCCAGAGACCCAGTACTTC
NA	14	TRBV5-1	TRBJ2-7	NA	CASSSSYRAYEQYF	TGCGCCAGCAGCTCATCCTACAGAGCCTACGAGCAGTACTTC
NA	15	TRBV6-2/TRBV6-3	TRBJ2-7	NA	CASSYSAGDLDEQYF	TGTGCCAGCAGTTACTCGGCAGGGGACCTGGACGAGCAGTACTTC
NA	15	TRBV5-1	TRBJ2-7	TRBD2	CASSNLAGGSGEQYF	TGCGCCAGCAGCAATCTAGCGGGAGGGTCAGGGGAGCAGTACTTC
NA	12	TRBV19	TRBJ1-1	NA	CASRGVGTEAFF	TGTGCCAGTAGAGGAGTCGGCACTGAAGCTTTCTTT